Listed here are 15 T cell receptor beta chains from one sample, sequenced in a study of T cells in Graves' hyperthyroidism and ophthalmopathy. Regions amplified from RNA transcripts were the TCR beta CDR3 regions. The HTBI primer set was used in a first-round RT-PCR of the TCR CDR3. TCRdb passed the multiplex PCR reads through MiXCR, listing each CDR3 protein once. The sample lists 530,000 or so distinct CDR3 sequences, around a quarter occurring once. The material sequenced was blood. The source is a woman aged 30 to 39 with Graves' ophthalmopathy.

This clonotype was observed at least ten times. In nucleotides, the CDR3 is TGCAGCGTTGAAGATGCTAACGGCTACGAGCAGTACTTC. Translating gives CSVEDANGYEQYF. This sequence joins TRBV29-1 and TRBJ2-7, with unresolved D. This CDR3 region has 13 residues. V lost 0 bases, J lost 3 bases, and 9 bases lay in between. Germline V gives CDR1 SQVTM, CDR2 ANQGSEA.

The V and J genes are TRBV28 and TRBJ2-7; 7 bases fit TRBD1. Germline loops: CDR1 MDHEN, CDR2 SYDVKM. V lost 6 bases to trimming and J lost 6 bases; unmatched junction nucleotides: 5. The CDR3 runs to 12 residues. Here the CDR3 reads CASSDRAGEQYF. DNA for the CDR3: TGTGCCAGCAGCGACAGGGCGGGCGAGCAGTACTTC.

This clonotype has at least ten counts. The chain joins TRBV3-1 to TRBJ2-5; 7 bases align to TRBD1. Trimming removed 4 bases from V and 4 bases from J; junction bases left unmatched: 9. The CDR3 extends over 15 amino acids. Germline lookup yields CDR1 LGHDT and CDR2 YNNKEL (reference sequence). The CDR3 nucleotides are TGTGCCAGCAGCCCCCGACAGGGTTTTTCAGAGACCCAGTACTTC. Residues: CASSPRQGFSETQYF.

This clonotype occurred many times. The chain is built from TRBV5-5 and TRBJ1-2; D remains unclear. The ends were cut back, 3 bases at V and 4 bases at J, with 16 bases in the middle. This CDR3 spans 15 amino acids. The V gene's germline CDR1 is SGHKS and CDR2 YYEKEE (reference sequence). The CDR3 nucleotides are TGTGCCAGCAGCTCATCTTCCCGATCTGCCTATGGCTACACCTTC. Its protein product is CASSSSSRSAYGYTF.

This clonotype was seen at least ten times. The chain recombines TRBV5-1 with TRBJ2-7; TRBD2 matches at 8 bases. The V gene end was trimmed by 6 bases and the J gene end by 5 bases; junction bases not matched to a gene: 7. CDR3 length: 13 amino acids. Germline values: CDR1 SGHRS, CDR2 YFSETQ. CDR3 DNA: TGCGCCAGCACCGGCGGGGGGCGCAACGAGCAGTACTTC. It encodes CASTGGGRNEQYF.

This clonotype was seen ten or more times. This chain links TRBV2 with TRBJ2-5; 10 bases fit TRBD1. This CDR3 has 15 amino acids. Germline trimming cut 3 bases from V and 5 bases from J; bases unmatched to any gene: 6. CDR1 and CDR2 from the germline V gene are SNHLY and FYNNEI. The CDR3: CASSDAGTGEETQYF. Written as DNA, the CDR3 is TGTGCCAGCAGTGATGCGGGGACAGGGGAGGAGACCCAGTACTTC.

This CDR3 reads CASSDGHLTGELFF. CDR3 DNA sequence: TGCGCCAGCAGTGACGGACACCTCACCGGGGAGCTGTTTTTT. This chain connects TRBV10-1 to TRBJ2-2, with D perhaps TRBD1 (5 bases). The ends were cut back, 3 bases at V and 4 bases at J, with 9 bases in the middle. The CDR3 sequence is 14 residues long. CDR1 is WNHNN, CDR2 SYGVQD, per germline (reference sequence).

Regarding this clonotype: At one end the junction does not follow the germline gene, possibly because of a read error. This sequence joins TRBV27 and TRBJ2-7, with D hard to call. The V gene's germline CDR1 is MNHEY and CDR2 SMNVEV (reference sequence). This CDR3 is built from 14 residues. As DNA, the CDR3 is TGTGCCAGCAGTTCAGCTATCGGCCTCTACGATCAGTACTTC. The encoded protein is CASSSAIGLYDQYF.

This clonotype was counted ten times or more. The chain has TRBV11-1 and TRBJ2-7; D uncertain. Trimming cost V 3 bases and J 3 bases, with 6 bases left between them. The CDR3 spans 12 residues. Germline CDR1 and CDR2: SGHAT and FQDESV (reference sequence). The CDR3 loop is CASSFNLYEQYF. In nucleotides, the CDR3 is TGTGCCAGCAGCTTTAATCTCTACGAGCAGTACTTC.

This clonotype was seen repeatedly, ten times or more. This rearrangement joins TRBV20-1 to TRBJ1-1; D is perhaps TRBD1 (5 bases). CDR1 and CDR2 (germline): DFQATT, SNEGSKA (reference sequence). V lost 5 bases and J lost 5, with 12 bases in between. The CDR3 length is 12 residues. As DNA, the CDR3 is TGCAGTGCTGATGGGGGGGGAACTGAAGCTTTCTTT. Translated: CSADGGGTEAFF.

The chain uses TRBV28 and TRBJ1-1; D might be TRBD1 (5 bases). This CDR3 has 13 amino acids. The germline gives CDR1 MDHEN, CDR2 SYDVKM. V shed 1 base and J shed 10 bases, with 13 bases lying between them. The CDR3 region is CASSLSQGVVAFF. In nucleotides, the CDR3 is TGTGCCAGCAGTTTATCGCAGGGCGTGGTAGCTTTCTTT.

This clonotype has ten or more counts. The J gene is TRBJ2-2, the V gene TRBV12-3 or TRBV12-4, with 7 positions matching TRBD1. Germline trimming cut 1 base from V and 6 bases from J; bases unmatched to any gene: 2. There are 14 residues in the CDR3. The CDR3 spells CASSLGGGSGELFF. Written as DNA, the CDR3 is TGTGCCAGCAGTTTAGGAGGGGGCTCCGGGGAGCTGTTTTTT.

In its sample, this clonotype was seen many times. This sequence joins TRBV7-2 and TRBJ1-1; TRBD1 might be the D (5 bases). The CDR3 has 17 residues. From germline, CDR1 is SGHTA and CDR2 FQGNSA. V was pared by 2 bases and J by 2 bases, with 18 bases between. The CDR3 sequence: CASSLLGTALLNTEAFF. Here the CDR3 DNA reads TGTGCCAGCAGCTTATTGGGGACCGCCCTACTCAACACTGAAGCTTTCTTT. Based on the CDR3 plus reference TRBV7-2 and TRBJ1-1, the full variable domain is GAGVSQSPSNKVTEKGKDVELRCDPISGHTALYWYRQSLGQGLEFLIYFQGNSAPDKSGLPSDRFSAERTGGSVSTLTIQRTQQEDSAVYLCASSLLGTALLNTEAFFGQGTRLTVV.

This clonotype has a count of ten or more. The genes are TRBV12-3 or TRBV12-4 and TRBJ2-5; TRBD2 matches at 7 bases. The CDR3 extends over 14 amino acids. V was clipped by 3 bases and J by 2 bases; unmatched bases: 3. CDR3 coding DNA: TGTGCCAGCAGTTTCGGGACTAATCAAGAGACCCAGTACTTC. This codes for CASSFGTNQETQYF.

This clonotype was recorded a few times. V usage is TRBV19 and J usage is TRBJ2-7; a weak D match, TRBD1 (6 bases). Deletions cut 5 bases from V and 1 base from J, with 12 bases between. Germline CDR1 and CDR2: LNHDA and SQIVND (reference sequence). CDR3 length: 14 residues. Written as DNA, the CDR3 is TGTGCCAGTAGTTCGCGGACAGTTTCCTACGAGCAGTACTTC. Translation gives CASSSRTVSYEQYF.